A selection of T cell receptor beta chains follows, all from one sample in a study of blood T cells in healthy people across ages. TCRdb analysed the 5' RACE reads with MiXCR anew, one entry per CDR3 protein. The sample contains 700,000 or so distinct CDR3 sequences, roughly 20% of which appear only once. The source material was blood. The receptors were gathered from a man in his sixties or seventies in good health. Each CDR3 is given with its conserved first and last residue. The D gene is left open where the match is weak. The listing skips clone size in some rows; elsewhere it reads once, few, many or a size class.

size	V	J	D	CDR3	DNA
.	TRBV5-1	TRBJ2-7	TRBD1	CASSLGQGGTYEQYF	TGCGCCAGCAGCCTCGGACAGGGGGGCACCTACGAGCAGTACTTC
.	TRBV7-3	TRBJ2-3	TRBD2	CASSLSGSRTDTQYF	TGTGCCAGCAGCCTAAGCGGGAGCCGCACAGATACGCAGTATTTT
.	TRBV4-3	TRBJ2-1	TRBD2	CASSRRSGNSYNEQFF	TGCGCCAGCAGTCGGCGAAGCGGGAACTCCTACAATGAGCAGTTCTTC
.	TRBV7-8	TRBJ2-1	.	CASSPGSSEQFF	TGTGCCAGCAGCCCGGGGTCAAGCGAGCAGTTCTTC
few	TRBV29-1	TRBJ2-1	TRBD1	CSARDRGRNEQFF	TGCAGCGCTAGGGACAGGGGTCGGAATGAGCAGTTCTTC
.	TRBV14	TRBJ2-1	.	CASSQDRRGEQFF	TGTGCCAGCAGCCAAGATCGGCGTGGTGAGCAGTTCTTC
.	TRBV20-1	TRBJ2-5	TRBD1	CSARQGEETQYF	TGCAGTGCTAGACAGGGGGAAGAGACCCAGTACTTC
.	TRBV20-1	TRBJ1-6	.	CSASWGGSPLHF	TGCAGTGCTAGTTGGGGAGGTTCACCCCTCCACTTT
.	TRBV28	TRBJ2-4	.	CASSFGSELRDIQYF	TGTGCCAGCAGTTTCGGCTCGGAGTTAAGGGACATTCAGTACTTC
few	TRBV7-2	TRBJ2-5	.	CASVIRATGEETQYF	TGTGCCAGCGTGATACGCGCAACAGGTGAAGAGACCCAGTACTTC
.	TRBV27	TRBJ1-2	.	CASSWSGLEGYTF	TGTGCCAGCAGTTGGTCGGGCTTGGAGGGCTACACCTTC
few	TRBV18	TRBJ2-1	TRBD1	CASSPQTGVGEQFF	TGTGCCAGCTCACCGCAGACAGGGGTCGGGGAGCAGTTCTTC
.	TRBV6-5	TRBJ1-2	.	CASSYNFRYGYTF	TGTGCCAGCAGTTATAATTTTCGCTATGGCTACACCTTC
.	TRBV18	TRBJ2-5	.	CASSPSWGIEETQYF	TGTGCCAGCTCACCATCCTGGGGGATTGAAGAGACCCAGTACTTC
.	TRBV20-1	TRBJ2-5	TRBD2	CSASPAGGPSETQYF	TGCAGTGCTAGCCCGGCGGGGGGGCCGAGTGAGACCCAGTACTTC
few	TRBV20-1	TRBJ1-2	.	CSGGRKNYGYTF	TGCAGTGGAGGCCGCAAAAACTATGGCTACACCTTC
.	TRBV30	TRBJ1-4	.	CAWSEWGWEKLFF	TGTGCCTGGAGCGAGTGGGGCTGGGAAAAACTGTTTTTT
many	TRBV20-1	TRBJ2-3	.	CSARAKGASGLDTQYF	TGCAGTGCTAGAGCCAAGGGGGCTAGCGGTTTGGATACGCAGTATTTT
few	TRBV14	TRBJ2-1	TRBD1	CASSQEFGQGASYNEQFF	TGTGCCAGCAGCCAAGAATTTGGACAGGGGGCCTCCTACAATGAGCAGTTCTTC
many	TRBV12-3/TRBV12-4	TRBJ1-2	TRBD1	CASSLTGFRYTF	TGTGCCAGCAGTTTGACAGGGTTTCGCTACACCTTC
.	TRBV3-1	TRBJ1-1	.	CASSQAPSPEAFF	TGTGCCAGCAGCCAAGCGCCGTCCCCCGAAGCTTTCTTT
few	TRBV11-1	TRBJ2-7	.	CASSPRGTGFYEQYF	TGTGCCAGCAGCCCAAGGGGTACGGGATTCTACGAGCAGTACTTC
few	TRBV12-3/TRBV12-4	TRBJ1-5	TRBD1	CASSPGTGRQPQHF	TGTGCCAGCAGTCCGGGGACAGGCAGACAGCCCCAGCATTTT
few	TRBV11-1	TRBJ1-2	.	CASSSRRDTTSGYTF	TGTGCCAGCAGCTCCCGAAGGGACACAACTTCTGGCTACACCTTC
.	TRBV20-1	TRBJ2-5	.	CSAHIPLGSEETQYF	TGCAGTGCCCACATTCCCCTCGGATCAGAAGAGACCCAGTACTTC
many	TRBV29-1	TRBJ2-2	.	CSVRRVSNTGELFF	TGCAGCGTTCGTCGGGTTTCGAACACCGGGGAGCTGTTTTTT
.	TRBV5-6	TRBJ2-1	.	CASNLGFLNNEQFF	TGTGCCAGCAACCTGGGCTTTCTAAACAATGAGCAGTTCTTC
few	TRBV20-1	TRBJ2-3	TRBD2	CSAFPGRGGDTQYF	TGCAGTGCTTTCCCCGGTAGGGGAGGGGATACGCAGTATTTT
few	TRBV7-6	TRBJ2-2	TRBD2	CASSNGLVDTGELFF	TGTGCCAGCAGCAACGGACTAGTCGACACCGGGGAGCTGTTTTTT
many	TRBV24-1	TRBJ1-1	.	CATSHGQSTEAFF	TGTGCCACCAGCCACGGACAGAGCACTGAAGCTTTCTTT
.	TRBV5-5	TRBJ2-2	TRBD2	CASSLLPAGGPGGELFF	TGTGCCAGCAGCTTGTTGCCAGCGGGAGGGCCCGGCGGGGAGCTGTTTTTT
.	TRBV3-1	TRBJ2-1	TRBD2	CASSSSGVVNEQFF	TGTGCCAGTAGCTCAAGCGGGGTTGTAAATGAGCAGTTCTTC
.	TRBV20-1	TRBJ2-6	.	CSARRGISGANVLTF	TGCAGTGCTAGACGGGGTATCTCCGGGGCCAACGTCCTGACTTTC
.	TRBV18	TRBJ2-5	.	CASSPERSGETQYF	TGTGCCAGCTCACCCGAACGGTCTGGGGAGACCCAGTACTTC
.	TRBV6-4	TRBJ2-3	.	CASSAVRSSTDTQYF	TGTGCCAGCAGCGCTGTCAGATCTAGCACAGATACGCAGTATTTT
few	TRBV7-7	TRBJ2-3	TRBD1	CASSNAGGFTDTQYF	TGTGCCAGCAGTAACGCAGGGGGCTTCACAGATACGCAGTATTTT
.	TRBV12-3/TRBV12-4	TRBJ2-5	.	CASRSGKTQYF	TGTGCCAGCCGTTCTGGGAAGACCCAGTACTTC
.	TRBV7-8	TRBJ2-3	TRBD1	CASSPSQGSRTDTQYF	TGTGCCAGCAGCCCCTCACAGGGGTCACGCACAGATACGCAGTATTTT
.	TRBV7-2	TRBJ2-2	TRBD2	CASSQRLAGETGELFF	TGTGCCAGCAGCCAAAGACTAGCGGGAGAGACCGGGGAGCTGTTTTTT
.	TRBV2	TRBJ2-3	.	CASRPLWGAGGDTQYF	TGTGCCAGCAGACCTCTATGGGGGGCCGGAGGAGATACGCAGTATTTT
.	TRBV29-1	TRBJ1-2	.	CSVESRDIQNYGYTF	TGCAGCGTTGAAAGCCGGGACATACAAAACTATGGCTACACCTTC
few	TRBV28	TRBJ2-7	TRBD1	CASILGQGIHEQYF	TGTGCCAGCATACTGGGACAGGGGATCCACGAGCAGTACTTC
.	TRBV24-1	TRBJ2-1	.	CATSDPRLEHNEQFF	TGTGCCACCAGTGATCCCCGACTAGAACACAATGAGCAGTTCTTC
few	TRBV20-1	TRBJ2-7	TRBD2	CSAREGLAGDYEQYF	TGCAGTGCTAGAGAGGGACTAGCGGGGGATTACGAGCAGTACTTC